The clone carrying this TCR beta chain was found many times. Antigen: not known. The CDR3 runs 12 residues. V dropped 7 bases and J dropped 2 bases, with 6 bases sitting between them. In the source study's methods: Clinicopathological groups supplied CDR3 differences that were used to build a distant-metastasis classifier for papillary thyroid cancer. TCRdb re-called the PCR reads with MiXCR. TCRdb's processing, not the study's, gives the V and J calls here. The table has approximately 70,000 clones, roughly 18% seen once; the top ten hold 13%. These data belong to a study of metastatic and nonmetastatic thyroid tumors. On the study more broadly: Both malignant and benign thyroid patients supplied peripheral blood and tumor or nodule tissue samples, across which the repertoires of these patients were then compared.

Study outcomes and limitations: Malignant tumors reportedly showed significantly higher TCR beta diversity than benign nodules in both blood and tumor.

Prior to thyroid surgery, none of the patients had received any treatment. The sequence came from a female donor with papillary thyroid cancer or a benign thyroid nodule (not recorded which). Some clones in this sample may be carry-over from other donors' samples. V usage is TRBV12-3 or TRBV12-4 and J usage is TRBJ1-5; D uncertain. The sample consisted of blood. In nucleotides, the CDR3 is TGTGCCAGCAAGAGGGGCAATCAGCCCCAGCATTTT. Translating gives CASKRGNQPQHF.